This T cell receptor (beta chain) was observed in a study of OX40 agonist ivuxolimab in advanced cancers. Broader study findings: Researchers did not determine the expanded peripheral T cells' antigen specificity. Certain nonresponders additionally had low normalized T-cell clonal expansion.

The V gene end was trimmed by 0 bases and the J gene end by 0 bases; junction bases not matched to a gene: 1. The CDR3 is made up of 16 amino acids. Germline V gene sequence: CDR1 LGHNA, CDR2 YNFKEQ. In regard to this clone: Its antigen is currently unknown.

Some clones are missing from TCRdb's copy, which holds only in-frame ones; the method was immunoSEQ multiplex PCR. This sample has about 70,000 clones, with around 86% found just once. The receptor's source is an adult with an advanced solid tumor such as melanoma, head and neck, liver or kidney cancer. The chain has TRBV4-2 and TRBJ1-5; 8 nucleotides line up with TRBD1. Sequencing used CD4+ or CD8+ T cells sorted from blood, obtained in a trial of the OX40 agonist ivuxolimab. The CDR3: CASSQEQGDSNQPQHF. The CDR3 coding sequence is TGTGCCAGCAGCCAAGAACAGGGGGATAGCAATCAGCCCCAGCATTTT.